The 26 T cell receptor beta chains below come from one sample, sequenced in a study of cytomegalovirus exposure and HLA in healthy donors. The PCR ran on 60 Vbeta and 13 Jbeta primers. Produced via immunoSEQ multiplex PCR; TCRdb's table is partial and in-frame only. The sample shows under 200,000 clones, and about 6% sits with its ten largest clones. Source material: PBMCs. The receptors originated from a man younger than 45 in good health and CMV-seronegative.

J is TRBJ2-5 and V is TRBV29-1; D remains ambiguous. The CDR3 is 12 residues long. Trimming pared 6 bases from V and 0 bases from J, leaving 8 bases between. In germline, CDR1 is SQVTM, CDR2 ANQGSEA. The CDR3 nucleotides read TGCAGCGTCCGCAGGTACCAAGAGACCCAGTACTTC. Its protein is CSVRRYQETQYF.

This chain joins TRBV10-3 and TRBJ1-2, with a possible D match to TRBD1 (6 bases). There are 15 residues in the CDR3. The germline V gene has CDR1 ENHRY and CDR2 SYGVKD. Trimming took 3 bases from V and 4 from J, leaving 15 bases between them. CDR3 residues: CAISDQQGVPYGYTF. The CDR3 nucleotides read TGTGCCATCAGTGACCAACAGGGAGTCCCCTATGGCTACACCTTC.

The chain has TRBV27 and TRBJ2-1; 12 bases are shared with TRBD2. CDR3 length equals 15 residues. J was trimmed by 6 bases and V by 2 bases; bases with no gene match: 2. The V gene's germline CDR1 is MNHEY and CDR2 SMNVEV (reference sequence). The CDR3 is CASSLASGRGNEQFF. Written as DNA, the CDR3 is TGTGCCAGCAGTTTAGCTAGCGGGAGGGGCAATGAGCAGTTCTTC.

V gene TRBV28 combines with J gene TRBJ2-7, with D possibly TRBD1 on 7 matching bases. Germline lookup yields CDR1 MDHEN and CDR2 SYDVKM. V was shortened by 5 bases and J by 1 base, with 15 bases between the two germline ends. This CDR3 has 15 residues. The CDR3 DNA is TGTGCCAGCAGTCCCGGGGGACAGCAGTCCTACGAGCAGTACTTC. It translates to CASSPGGQQSYEQYF.

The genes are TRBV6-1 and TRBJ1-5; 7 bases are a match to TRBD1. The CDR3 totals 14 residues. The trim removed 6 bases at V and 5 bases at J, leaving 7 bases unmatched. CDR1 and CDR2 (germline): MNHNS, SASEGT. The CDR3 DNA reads TGTGCCAGCAGAGTGACAGGGTACCATCAGCCCCAGCATTTT. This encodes CASRVTGYHQPQHF.

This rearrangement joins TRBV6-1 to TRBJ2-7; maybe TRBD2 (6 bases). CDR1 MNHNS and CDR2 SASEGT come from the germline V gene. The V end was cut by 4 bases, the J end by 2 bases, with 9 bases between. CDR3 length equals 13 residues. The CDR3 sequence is CASSGLGPYEQYF. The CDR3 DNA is TGTGCCAGCAGTGGACTAGGTCCCTACGAGCAGTACTTC.

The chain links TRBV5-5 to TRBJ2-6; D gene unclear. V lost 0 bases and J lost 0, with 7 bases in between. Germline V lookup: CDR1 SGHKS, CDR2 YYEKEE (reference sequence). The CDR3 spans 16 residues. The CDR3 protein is CASSLGASSGANVLTF. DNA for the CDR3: TGTGCCAGCAGCTTGGGCGCTTCCTCTGGGGCCAACGTCCTGACTTTC.

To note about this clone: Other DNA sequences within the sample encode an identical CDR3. In DNA form, the CDR3 reads TGTGCCAGCAGTTTACTTCCCGGGACAGGGGGTTTCTACAATGAGCAGTTCTTC. As protein: CASSLLPGTGGFYNEQFF. The rearrangement joins TRBV27 to TRBJ2-1; 11 bases are a match to TRBD1. Losses at the gene ends were 2 bases for V and 3 bases for J; bases not matched to a gene: 9. CDR3 length equals 18 residues. Germline V gives CDR1 MNHEY, CDR2 SMNVEV (reference sequence).

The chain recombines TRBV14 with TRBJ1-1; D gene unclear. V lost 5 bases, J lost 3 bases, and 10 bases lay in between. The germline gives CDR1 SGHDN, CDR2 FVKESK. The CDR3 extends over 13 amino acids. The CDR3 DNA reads TGTGCCAGCAGCATTCAGGAATACACTGAAGCTTTCTTT. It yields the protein CASSIQEYTEAFF. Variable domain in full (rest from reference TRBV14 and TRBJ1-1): EAGVTQFPSHSVIEKGQTVTLRCDPISGHDNLYWYRRVMGKEIKFLLHFVKESKQDESGMPNNRFLAERTGGTYSTLKVQPAELEDSGVYFCASSIQEYTEAFFGQGTRLTVV.

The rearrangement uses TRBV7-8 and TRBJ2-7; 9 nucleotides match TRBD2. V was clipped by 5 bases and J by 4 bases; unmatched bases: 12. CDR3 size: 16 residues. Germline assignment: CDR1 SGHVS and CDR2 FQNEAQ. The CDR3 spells CASSPSRGLASYEQYF. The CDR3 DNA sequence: TGTGCCAGCAGCCCTAGCCGGGGACTAGCTTCGTACGAGCAGTACTTC. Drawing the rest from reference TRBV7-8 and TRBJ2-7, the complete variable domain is GAGVSQSPRYKVAKRGQDVALRCDPISGHVSLFWYQQALGQGPEFLTYFQNEAQLDKSGLPSDRFFAERPEGSVSTLKIQRTQQEDSAVYLCASSPSRGLASYEQYFGPGTRLTVT.

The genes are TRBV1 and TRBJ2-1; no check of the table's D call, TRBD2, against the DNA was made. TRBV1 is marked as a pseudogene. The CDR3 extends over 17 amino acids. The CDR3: CTSSQEGTSGIGNEQFF. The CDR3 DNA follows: TGCACCAGCAGCCAAGAGGGGACTAGCGGGATAGGGAATGAGCAGTTCTTC.

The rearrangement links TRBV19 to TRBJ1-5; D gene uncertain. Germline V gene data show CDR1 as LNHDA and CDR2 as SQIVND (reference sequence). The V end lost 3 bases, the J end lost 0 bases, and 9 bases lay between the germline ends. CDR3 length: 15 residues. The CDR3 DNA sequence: TGTGCCAGTAGTATCGGGATGGTTAGCAATCAGCCCCAGCATTTT. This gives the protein CASSIGMVSNQPQHF.

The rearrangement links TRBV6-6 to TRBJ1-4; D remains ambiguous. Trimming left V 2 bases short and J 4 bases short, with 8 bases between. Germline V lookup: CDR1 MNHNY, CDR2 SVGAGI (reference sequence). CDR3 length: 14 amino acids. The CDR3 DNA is TGTGCCAGCAGTTACACGGGAGATAATGAAAAACTGTTTTTT. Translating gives CASSYTGDNEKLFF.

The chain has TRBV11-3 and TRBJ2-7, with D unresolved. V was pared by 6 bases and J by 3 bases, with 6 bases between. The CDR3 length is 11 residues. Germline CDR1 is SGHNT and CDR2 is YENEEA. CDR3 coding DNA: TGTGCCAGCAGTACCAGCTACGAGCAGTACTTC. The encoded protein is CASSTSYEQYF. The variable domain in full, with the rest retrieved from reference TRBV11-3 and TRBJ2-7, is EAGVVQSPRYKIIEKKQPVAFWCNPISGHNTLYWYLQNLGQGPELLIRYENEEAVDDSQLPKDRFSAERLKGVDSTLKIQPAELGDSAVYLCASSTSYEQYFGPGTRLTVT.

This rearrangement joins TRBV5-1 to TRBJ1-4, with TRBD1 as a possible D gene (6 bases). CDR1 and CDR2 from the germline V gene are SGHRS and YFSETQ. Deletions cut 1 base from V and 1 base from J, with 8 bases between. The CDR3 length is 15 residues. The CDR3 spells CASSLIGGTNEKLFF. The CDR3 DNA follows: TGCGCCAGCAGCTTGATAGGGGGAACTAATGAAAAACTGTTTTTT.

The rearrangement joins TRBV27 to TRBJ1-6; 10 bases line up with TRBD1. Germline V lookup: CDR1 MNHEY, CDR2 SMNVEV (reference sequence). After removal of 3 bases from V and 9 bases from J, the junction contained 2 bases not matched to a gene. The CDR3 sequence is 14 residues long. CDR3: CASSLGQGSSPLHF. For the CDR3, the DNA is TGTGCCAGCAGTTTGGGACAGGGGAGTTCACCCCTCCACTTT.

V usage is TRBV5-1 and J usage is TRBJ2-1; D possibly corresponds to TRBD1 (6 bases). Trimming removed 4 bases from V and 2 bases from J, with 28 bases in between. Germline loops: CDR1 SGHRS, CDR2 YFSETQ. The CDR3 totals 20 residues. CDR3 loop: CASSGFGPSLAGVAYNEQFF. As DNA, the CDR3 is TGCGCCAGCAGCGGCTTCGGCCCGTCTCTAGCAGGGGTCGCCTACAATGAGCAGTTCTTC.

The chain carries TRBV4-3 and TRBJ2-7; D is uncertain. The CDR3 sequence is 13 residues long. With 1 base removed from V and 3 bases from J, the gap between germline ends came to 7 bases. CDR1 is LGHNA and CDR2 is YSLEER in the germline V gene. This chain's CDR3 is CASSQARSYEQYF. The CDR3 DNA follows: TGCGCCAGCAGCCAAGCCCGGAGCTACGAGCAGTACTTC.

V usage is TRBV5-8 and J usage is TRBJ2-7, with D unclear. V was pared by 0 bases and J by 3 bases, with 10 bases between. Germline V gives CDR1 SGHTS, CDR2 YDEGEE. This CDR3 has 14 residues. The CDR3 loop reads CASSLEVIYYEQYF. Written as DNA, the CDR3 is TGTGCCAGCAGCTTGGAAGTTATCTACTACGAGCAGTACTTC.

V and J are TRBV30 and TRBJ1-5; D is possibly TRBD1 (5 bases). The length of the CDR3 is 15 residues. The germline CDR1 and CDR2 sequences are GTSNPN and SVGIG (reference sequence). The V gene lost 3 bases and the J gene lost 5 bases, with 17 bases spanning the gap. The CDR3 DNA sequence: TGTGCCTGGAGCGGGGTGGGGGAGGCCTATCAGCCCCAGCATTTT. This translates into CAWSGVGEAYQPQHF.

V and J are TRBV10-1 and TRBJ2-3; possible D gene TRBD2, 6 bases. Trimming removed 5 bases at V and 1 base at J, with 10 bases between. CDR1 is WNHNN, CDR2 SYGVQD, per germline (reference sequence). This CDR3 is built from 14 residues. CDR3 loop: CASSRASGTDTQYF. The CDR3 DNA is TGCGCCAGCAGTCGCGCTAGCGGCACAGATACGCAGTATTTT.

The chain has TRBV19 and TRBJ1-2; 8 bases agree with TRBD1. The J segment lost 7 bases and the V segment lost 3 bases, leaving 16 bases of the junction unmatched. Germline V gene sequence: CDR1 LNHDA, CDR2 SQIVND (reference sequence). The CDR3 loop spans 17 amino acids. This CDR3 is CASSIGTGVQLGGGYTF. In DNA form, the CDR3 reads TGTGCCAGTAGTATCGGGACAGGAGTCCAGCTCGGCGGTGGCTACACCTTC.

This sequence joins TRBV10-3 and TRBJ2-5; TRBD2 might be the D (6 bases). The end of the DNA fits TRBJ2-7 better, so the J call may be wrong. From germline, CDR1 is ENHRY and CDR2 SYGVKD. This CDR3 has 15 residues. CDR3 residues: CAISAPGLAFNEQYF. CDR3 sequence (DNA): TGTGCCATCAGTGCCCCGGGACTGGCTTTCAACGAGCAGTACTTC.

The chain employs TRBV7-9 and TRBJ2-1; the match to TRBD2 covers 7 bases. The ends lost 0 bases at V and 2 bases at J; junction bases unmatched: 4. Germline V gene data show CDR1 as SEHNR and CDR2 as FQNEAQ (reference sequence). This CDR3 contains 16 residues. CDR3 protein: CASSLAGGEPYNEQFF. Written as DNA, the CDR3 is TGTGCCAGCAGCTTAGCGGGGGGGGAACCCTACAATGAGCAGTTCTTC.

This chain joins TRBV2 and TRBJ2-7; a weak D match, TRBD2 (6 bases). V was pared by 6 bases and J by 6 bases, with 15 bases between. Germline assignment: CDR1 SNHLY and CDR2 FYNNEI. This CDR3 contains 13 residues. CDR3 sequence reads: CASRGGPSTEQYF. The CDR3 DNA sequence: TGTGCCAGCAGGGGGGGACCTTCTACCGAGCAGTACTTC.

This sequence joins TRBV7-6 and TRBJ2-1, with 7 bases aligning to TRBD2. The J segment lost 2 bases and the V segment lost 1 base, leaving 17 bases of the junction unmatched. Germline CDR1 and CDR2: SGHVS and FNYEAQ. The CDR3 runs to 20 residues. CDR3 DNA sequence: TGTGCCAGCAGCTTAGAGTTTGGGGGTCCTAGCGGATTCACCTACAATGAGCAGTTCTTC. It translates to CASSLEFGGPSGFTYNEQFF.